The entry that follows covers one T cell receptor (beta chain) sequence. This CDR3 region has 13 residues. CDR1 is SGHNT and CDR2 is YENEEA in the germline V gene. The V and J ends lost 5 bases and 3 bases, in that order; junction bases with no gene match: 3. This sample was included in a study of blood T cell repertoires in COVID-19. Study-level information: T cells, B-cell-depleted T cells, or PBMCs supplied cDNA or gDNA.

Here immunoSEQ multiplex PCR was the method, and the copy in TCRdb shows in-frame clones only, minus some. The sample records 220,000 or so clones, approximately 80% being singletons. The TCR sequence derives from a woman between 40 and 50 years old with acute COVID-19. Material: PBMCs or T cells enriched from blood (not recorded which). The chain links TRBV11-3 to TRBJ2-5; TRBD1 matches at 7 bases. CDR3 sequence reads: CASSDRVEETQYF. The CDR3 coding sequence is TGTGCCAGCAGCGACAGGGTAGAAGAGACCCAGTACTTC. The full variable domain, completed using reference TRBV11-3 and TRBJ2-5, is EAGVVQSPRYKIIEKKQPVAFWCNPISGHNTLYWYLQNLGQGPELLIRYENEEAVDDSQLPKDRFSAERLKGVDSTLKIQPAELGDSAVYLCASSDRVEETQYFGPGTRLLVL.